What follows is one TCR beta chain and its context. This entry comes from a study of blood T cell repertoires in COVID-19. Background on the study: T cells, B-cell-depleted T cells, or PBMCs provided the cDNA or gDNA that served as material.

Source study methods: Reference gene primer amplification in the assay estimated nucleated cell counts. Clones were read by immunoSEQ multiplex PCR, and TCRdb kept only the in-frame ones, dropping some. Clone size and V and J calls were adopted from that table, with D and trimming inferred from the DNA. The table records about 300,000 clones, 80% to 90% of them present only once. Donors of Cohort 3 who recovered were those that had two negative PCRs, clearance, or symptom resolution. Germline CDR1 is MGHRA and CDR2 is YSYEKL. Germline trimming cut 4 bases from V and 1 base from J; bases unmatched to any gene: 6. There are 15 residues in the CDR3.

The sequencing sample was made of PBMCs or T cells enriched from blood (not recorded which). The receptor was isolated from a woman in her late teens or twenties who had recovered from COVID-19. The chain employs TRBV4-1 and TRBJ1-2, with 7 bases aligning to TRBD1. The CDR3 region has the DNA TGCGCCAGCAGCCGGGCGGGACAGTATAACTATGGCTACACCTTC. This sequence encodes CASSRAGQYNYGYTF.